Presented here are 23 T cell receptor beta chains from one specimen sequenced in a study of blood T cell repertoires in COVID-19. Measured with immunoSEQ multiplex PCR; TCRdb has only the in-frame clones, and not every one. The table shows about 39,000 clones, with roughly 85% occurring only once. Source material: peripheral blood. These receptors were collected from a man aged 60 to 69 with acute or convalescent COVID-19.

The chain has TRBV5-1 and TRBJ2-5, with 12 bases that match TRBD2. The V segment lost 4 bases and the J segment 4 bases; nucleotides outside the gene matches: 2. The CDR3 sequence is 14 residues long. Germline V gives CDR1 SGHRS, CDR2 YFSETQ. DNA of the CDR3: TGCGCCAGCAGCCTGGGACTAGCGGGAGAGACCCAGTACTTC. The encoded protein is CASSLGLAGETQYF.

The CDR3 spells CASSRDGTGVSEQYF. The CDR3 DNA sequence: TGTGCCAGCAGCCGGGACGGGACAGGGGTTAGCGAGCAGTACTTC. The chain has TRBV5-5 and TRBJ2-7; 10 nucleotides match TRBD1. The V gene end was trimmed by 4 bases and the J gene end by 6 bases; junction bases not matched to a gene: 10. Germline V CDR1 and CDR2: SGHKS, YYEKEE (reference sequence). This CDR3 is 15 amino acids long.

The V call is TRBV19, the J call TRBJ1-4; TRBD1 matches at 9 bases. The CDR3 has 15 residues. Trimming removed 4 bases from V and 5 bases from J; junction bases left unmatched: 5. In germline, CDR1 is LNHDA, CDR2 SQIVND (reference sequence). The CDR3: CASSKVGTGNEKLFF. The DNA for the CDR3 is TGTGCCAGTAGTAAGGTTGGGACAGGGAATGAAAAACTGTTTTTT. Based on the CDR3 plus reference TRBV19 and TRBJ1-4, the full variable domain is DGGITQSPKYLFRKEGQNVTLSCEQNLNHDAMYWYRQDPGQGLRLIYYSQIVNDFQKGDIAEGYSVSREKKESFPLTVTSAQKNPTAFYLCASSKVGTGNEKLFFGSGTQLSVL.

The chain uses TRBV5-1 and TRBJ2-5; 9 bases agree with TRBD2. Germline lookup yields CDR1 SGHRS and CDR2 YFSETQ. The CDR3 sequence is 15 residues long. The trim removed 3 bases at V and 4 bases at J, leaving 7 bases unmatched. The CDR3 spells CASSSSRGGAETQYF. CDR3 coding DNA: TGCGCCAGCAGCTCGTCCCGCGGGGGGGCAGAGACCCAGTACTTC. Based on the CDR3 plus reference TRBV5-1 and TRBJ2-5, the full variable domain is KAGVTQTPRYLIKTRGQQVTLSCSPISGHRSVSWYQQTPGQGLQFLFEYFSETQRNKGNFPGRFSGRQFSNSRSEMNVSTLELGDSALYLCASSSSRGGAETQYFGPGTRLLVL.

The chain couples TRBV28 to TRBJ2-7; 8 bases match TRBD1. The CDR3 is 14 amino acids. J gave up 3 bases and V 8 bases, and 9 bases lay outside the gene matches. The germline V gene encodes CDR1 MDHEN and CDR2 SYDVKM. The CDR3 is CASCTGQGNYEQYF. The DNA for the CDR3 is TGTGCCAGCTGCACCGGACAGGGAAACTACGAGCAGTACTTC. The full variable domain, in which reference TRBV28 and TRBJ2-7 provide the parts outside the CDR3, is DVKVTQSSRYLVKRTGEKVFLECVQDMDHENMFWYRQDPGLGLRLIYFSYDVKMKEKGDIPEGYSVSREKKERFSLILESASTNQTSMYLCASCTGQGNYEQYFGPGTRLTVT.

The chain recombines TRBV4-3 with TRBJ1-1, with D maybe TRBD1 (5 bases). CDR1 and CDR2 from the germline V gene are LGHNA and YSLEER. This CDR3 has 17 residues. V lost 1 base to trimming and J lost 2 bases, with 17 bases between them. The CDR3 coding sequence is TGCGCCAGCAGCCAAGCGCCCCAGGGAGGTGTTAACACTGAAGCTTTCTTT. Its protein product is CASSQAPQGGVNTEAFF.

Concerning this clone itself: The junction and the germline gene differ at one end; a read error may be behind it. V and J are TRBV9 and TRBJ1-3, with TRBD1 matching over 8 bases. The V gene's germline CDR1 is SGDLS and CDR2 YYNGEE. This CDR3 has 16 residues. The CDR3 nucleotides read TGTGCCAACAGCTCCCCCGGGACAGGCACCGGAAACACCATATATTTT. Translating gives CANSSPGTGTGNTIYF. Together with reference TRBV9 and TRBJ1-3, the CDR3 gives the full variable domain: DSGVTQTPKHLITATGQRVTLRCSPRSGDLSVYWYQQSLDQGLQFLIQYYNGEERAKGNILERFSAQQFPDLHSELNLSSLELGDSALYFCANSSPGTGTGNTIYFGEGSWLTVV.

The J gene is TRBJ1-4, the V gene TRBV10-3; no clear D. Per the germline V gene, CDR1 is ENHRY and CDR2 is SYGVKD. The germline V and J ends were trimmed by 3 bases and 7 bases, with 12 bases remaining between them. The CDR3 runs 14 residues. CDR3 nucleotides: TGTGCCATCAGTGATAGGCTAGGTGGTGAAAAACTGTTTTTT. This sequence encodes CAISDRLGGEKLFF.

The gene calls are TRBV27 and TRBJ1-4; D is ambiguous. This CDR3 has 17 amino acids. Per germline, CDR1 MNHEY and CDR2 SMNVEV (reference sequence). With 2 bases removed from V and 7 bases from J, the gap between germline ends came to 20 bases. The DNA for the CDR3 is TGTGCCAGCAGTTTAAGAGGCGGCACCTTAAACGGTGAAAAACTGTTTTTT. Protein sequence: CASSLRGGTLNGEKLFF.

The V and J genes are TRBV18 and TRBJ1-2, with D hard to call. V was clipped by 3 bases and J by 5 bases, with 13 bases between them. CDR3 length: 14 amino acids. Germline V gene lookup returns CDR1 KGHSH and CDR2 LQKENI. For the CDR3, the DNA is TGTGCCAGCTCACCGGGAGCCGAAAAATATGGCTACACCTTC. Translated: CASSPGAEKYGYTF.

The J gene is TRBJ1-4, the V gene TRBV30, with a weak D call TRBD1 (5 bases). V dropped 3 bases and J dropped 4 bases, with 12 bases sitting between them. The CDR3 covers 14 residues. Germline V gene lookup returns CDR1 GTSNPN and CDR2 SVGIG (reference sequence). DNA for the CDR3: TGTGCCTGGAGCCCAGGGTGGGGTAATGAAAAACTGTTTTTT. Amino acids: CAWSPGWGNEKLFF. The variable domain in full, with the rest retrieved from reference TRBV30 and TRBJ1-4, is SQTIHQWPATLVQPVGSPLSLECTVEGTSNPNLYWYRQAAGRGLQLLFYSVGIGQISSEVPQNLSASRPQDRQFILSSKKLLLSDSGFYLCAWSPGWGNEKLFFGSGTQLSVL.

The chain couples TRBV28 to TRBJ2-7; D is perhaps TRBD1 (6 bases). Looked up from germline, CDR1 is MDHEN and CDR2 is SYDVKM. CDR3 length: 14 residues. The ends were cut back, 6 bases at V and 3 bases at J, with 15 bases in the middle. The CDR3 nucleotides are TGTGCCAGCAGAAACAGAAAAGGGGGCTACGAGCAGTACTTC. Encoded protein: CASRNRKGGYEQYF.

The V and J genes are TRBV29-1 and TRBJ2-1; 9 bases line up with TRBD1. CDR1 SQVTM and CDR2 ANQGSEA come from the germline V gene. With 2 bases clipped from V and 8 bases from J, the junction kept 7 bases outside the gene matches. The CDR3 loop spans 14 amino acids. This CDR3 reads CSVESGTGNDEQFF. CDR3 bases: TGCAGCGTTGAATCCGGGACAGGGAACGATGAGCAGTTCTTC.

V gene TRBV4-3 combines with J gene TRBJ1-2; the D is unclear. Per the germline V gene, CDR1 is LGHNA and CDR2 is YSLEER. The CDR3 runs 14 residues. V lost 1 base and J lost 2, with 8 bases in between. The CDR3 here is CASSQAVSNYGYTF. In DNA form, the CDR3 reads TGCGCCAGCAGCCAAGCGGTATCGAACTATGGCTACACCTTC.

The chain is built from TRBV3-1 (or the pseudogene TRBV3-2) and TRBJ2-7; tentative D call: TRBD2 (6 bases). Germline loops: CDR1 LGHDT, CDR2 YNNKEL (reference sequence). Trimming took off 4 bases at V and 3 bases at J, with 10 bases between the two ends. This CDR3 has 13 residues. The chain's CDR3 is CASSPGVVYEQYF. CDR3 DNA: TGTGCCAGCAGCCCGGGAGTGGTCTACGAGCAGTACTTC.

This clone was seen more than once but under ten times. The CDR3 DNA reads as TGCGCCAGCAGCAAAGGAGGGAACCCCCCATTCGGGGAGCTGTTTTTT. This translates into CASSKGGNPPFGELFF. The gene calls are TRBV4-3 and TRBJ2-2, with D perhaps TRBD2 (6 bases). CDR1 LGHNA and CDR2 YSLEER come from the germline V gene. V shed 5 bases and J shed 7 bases, with 20 bases lying between them. The CDR3 is made up of 16 amino acids.

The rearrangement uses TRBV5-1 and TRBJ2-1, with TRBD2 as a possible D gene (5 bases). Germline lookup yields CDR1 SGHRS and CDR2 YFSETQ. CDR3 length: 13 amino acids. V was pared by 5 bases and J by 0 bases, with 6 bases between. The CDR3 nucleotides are TGCGCCAGCAGGGGGAGCTCCTACAATGAGCAGTTCTTC. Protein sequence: CASRGSSYNEQFF.

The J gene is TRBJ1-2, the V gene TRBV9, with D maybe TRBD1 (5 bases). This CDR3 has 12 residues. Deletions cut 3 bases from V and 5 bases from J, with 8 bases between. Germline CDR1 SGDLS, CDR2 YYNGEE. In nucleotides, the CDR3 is TGTGCCAGCAGCGACAGGAGATATGGCTACACCTTC. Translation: CASSDRRYGYTF.

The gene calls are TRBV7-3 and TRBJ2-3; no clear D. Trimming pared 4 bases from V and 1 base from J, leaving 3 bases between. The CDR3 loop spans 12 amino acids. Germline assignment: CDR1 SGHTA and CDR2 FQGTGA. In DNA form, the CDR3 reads TGTGCCAGCAGCTCCGGCACAGATACGCAGTATTTT. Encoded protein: CASSSGTDTQYF.

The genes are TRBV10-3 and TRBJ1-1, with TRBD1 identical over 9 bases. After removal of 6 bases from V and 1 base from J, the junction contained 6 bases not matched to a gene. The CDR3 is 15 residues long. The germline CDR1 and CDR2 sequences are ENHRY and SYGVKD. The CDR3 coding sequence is TGTGCCATCAGCACCGGGACAGGGTCGAACACTGAAGCTTTCTTT. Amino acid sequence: CAISTGTGSNTEAFF.

Here the CDR3 reads CASRETGYSYNEQFF. The CDR3 bases are TGCGCCAGCAGGGAGACAGGGTATTCCTACAATGAGCAGTTCTTC. The rearrangement uses TRBV10-2 and TRBJ2-1; 7 positions match TRBD1. The germline gives CDR1 WSHSY, CDR2 SAAADI. V shed 6 bases and J 1 base; nucleotides not matched to a gene: 6. CDR3 length equals 15 residues.

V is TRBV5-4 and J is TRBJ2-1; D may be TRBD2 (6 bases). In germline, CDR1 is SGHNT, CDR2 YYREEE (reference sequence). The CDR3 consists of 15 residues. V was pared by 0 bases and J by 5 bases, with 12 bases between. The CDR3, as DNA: TGTGCCAGCAGCTTGGTTGGAGGGCCCCACAATGAGCAGTTCTTC. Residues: CASSLVGGPHNEQFF.

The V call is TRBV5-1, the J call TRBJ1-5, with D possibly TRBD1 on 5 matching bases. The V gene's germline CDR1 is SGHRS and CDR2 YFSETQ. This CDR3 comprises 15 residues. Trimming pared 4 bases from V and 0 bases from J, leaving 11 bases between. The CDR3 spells CASSEWGDSNQPQHF. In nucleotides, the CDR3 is TGCGCCAGCAGCGAGTGGGGGGATAGCAATCAGCCCCAGCATTTT.